The entry that follows covers one T cell receptor beta chain sequence. These data originate in a study of blood T cell repertoires in COVID-19. The overall study: The United States, Italy and Spain supplied acute and convalescent COVID-19 samples.

In the source study's methods: Using reference gene primer amplification, nucleated cell counts were estimated. The assay was immunoSEQ multiplex PCR, and TCRdb's table has in-frame clones only and misses some. V and J calls and clone size come straight from that table; D and trimming were deduced from the DNA. Here the sample spans 200,000 to 250,000 clones, approximately 80% being singletons. V lost 5 bases and J 1 base, leaving 15 bases between the germline ends. The CDR3 runs to 15 residues. CDR1 SGHRS and CDR2 YFSETQ come from the germline V gene. Sequenced: peripheral blood. This TCR was recovered from a woman in her seventies with acute or convalescent COVID-19. The genes are TRBV5-1 and TRBJ1-1; perhaps TRBD1 as D (5 bases). The CDR3 DNA follows: TGCGCCAGCAGAGGGGACGCGGGGCGGAACACTGAAGCTTTCTTT. This translates into CASRGDAGRNTEAFF.